This T cell receptor beta chain emerged from a study of T cell responses to AZD1222 COVID-19 vaccine. Study-level findings and limits: Nearly half of spike-specific TCRs reportedly target variant regions that are unmutated in the B.1.351 and B.1.1.7 variants.

Details on this clone: The antigen is unknown.

This CDR3 is 17 amino acids long. CDR1 is SGHNT and CDR2 is YYREEE in the germline V gene (reference sequence). The V end was cut by 4 bases, the J end by 1 base, with 17 bases between. The data were produced by immunoSEQ multiplex PCR, yet TCRdb's version contains in-frame clones alone and is incomplete. Of approximately 100,000 clones listed, approximately 93% are singletons. This TCR came from an adult in good health. Sequenced material: peripheral blood, taken on day 0 of AZD1222 vaccination. The chain employs TRBV5-4 and TRBJ2-2; D is perhaps TRBD1 (6 bases). The CDR3 bases are TGTGCCAGCAGCGTGGGTGGATGGGGACAGAACACCGGGGAGCTGTTTTTT. This translates into CASSVGGWGQNTGELFF. Full variable domain (missing parts from reference TRBV5-4 and TRBJ2-2): ETGVTQSPTHLIKTRGQQVTLRCSSQSGHNTVSWYQQALGQGPQFIFQYYREEENGRGNFPPRFSGLQFPNYSSELNVNALELDDSALYLCASSVGGWGQNTGELFFGEGSRLTVL.